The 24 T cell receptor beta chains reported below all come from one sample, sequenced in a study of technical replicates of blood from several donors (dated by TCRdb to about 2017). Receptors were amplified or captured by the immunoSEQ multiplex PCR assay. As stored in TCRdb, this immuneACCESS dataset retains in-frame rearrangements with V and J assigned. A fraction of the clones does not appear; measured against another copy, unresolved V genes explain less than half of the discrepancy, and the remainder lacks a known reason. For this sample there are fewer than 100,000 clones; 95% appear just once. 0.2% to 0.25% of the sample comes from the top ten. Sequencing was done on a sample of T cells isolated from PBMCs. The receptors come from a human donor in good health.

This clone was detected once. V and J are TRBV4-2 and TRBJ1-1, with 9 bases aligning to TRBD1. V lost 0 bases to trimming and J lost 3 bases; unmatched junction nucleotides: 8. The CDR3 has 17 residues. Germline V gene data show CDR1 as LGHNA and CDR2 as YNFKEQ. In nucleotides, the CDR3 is TGTGCCAGCAGCCAAGATTTAATAAGGACAGGGGACACTGAAGCTTTCTTT. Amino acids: CASSQDLIRTGDTEAFF.

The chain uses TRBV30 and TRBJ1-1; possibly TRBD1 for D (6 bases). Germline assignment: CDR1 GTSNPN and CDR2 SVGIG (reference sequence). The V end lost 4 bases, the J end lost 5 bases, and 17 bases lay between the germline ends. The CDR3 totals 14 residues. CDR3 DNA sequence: TGTGCCTGGAATCCAGGGGCAGGAGGAACTGAAGCTTTCTTT. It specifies CAWNPGAGGTEAFF.

The chain's CDR3 is CSVRRNDQETQYF. The CDR3, as DNA: TGCAGCGTACGGAGGAACGATCAAGAGACCCAGTACTTC. The chain carries TRBV29-1 and TRBJ2-5, with D possibly being TRBD2 (5 bases). The CDR3 runs 13 residues. V lost 6 bases and J lost 2, with 13 bases in between. The germline gives CDR1 SQVTM, CDR2 ANQGSEA.

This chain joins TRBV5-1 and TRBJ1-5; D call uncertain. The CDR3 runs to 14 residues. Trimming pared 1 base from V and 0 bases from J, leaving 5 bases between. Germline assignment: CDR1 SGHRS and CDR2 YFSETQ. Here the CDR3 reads CASSLPYSNQPQHF. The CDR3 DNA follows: TGCGCCAGCAGCTTGCCGTATAGCAATCAGCCCCAGCATTTT. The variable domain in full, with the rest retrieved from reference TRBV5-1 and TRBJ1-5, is KAGVTQTPRYLIKTRGQQVTLSCSPISGHRSVSWYQQTPGQGLQFLFEYFSETQRNKGNFPGRFSGRQFSNSRSEMNVSTLELGDSALYLCASSLPYSNQPQHFGDGTRLSIL.

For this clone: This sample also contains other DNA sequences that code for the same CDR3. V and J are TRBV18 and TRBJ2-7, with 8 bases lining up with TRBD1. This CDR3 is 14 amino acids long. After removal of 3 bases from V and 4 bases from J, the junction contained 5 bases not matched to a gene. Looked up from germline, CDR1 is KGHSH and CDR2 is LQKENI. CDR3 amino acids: CASSPWDRPYEQYF. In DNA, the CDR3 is TGTGCCAGCTCACCCTGGGACAGGCCATACGAGCAGTACTTC.

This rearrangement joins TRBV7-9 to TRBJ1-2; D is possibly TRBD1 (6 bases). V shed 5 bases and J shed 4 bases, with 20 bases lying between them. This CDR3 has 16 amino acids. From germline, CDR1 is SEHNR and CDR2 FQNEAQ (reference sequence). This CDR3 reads CASSTTSGGAGYGYTF. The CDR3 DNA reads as TGTGCCAGCAGCACAACGAGCGGGGGGGCGGGCTATGGCTACACCTTC. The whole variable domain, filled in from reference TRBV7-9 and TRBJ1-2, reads DTGVSQNPRHKITKRGQNVTFRCDPISEHNRLYWYRQTLGQGPEFLTYFQNEAQLEKSRLLSDRFSAERPKGSFSTLEIQRTEQGDSAMYLCASSTTSGGAGYGYTFGSGTRLTVV.

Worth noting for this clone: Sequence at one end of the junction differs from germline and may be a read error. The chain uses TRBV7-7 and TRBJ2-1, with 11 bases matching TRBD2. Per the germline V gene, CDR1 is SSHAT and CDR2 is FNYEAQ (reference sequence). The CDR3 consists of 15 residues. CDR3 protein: CASSFSGGAFDEQFF. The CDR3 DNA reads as TGTGCTAGCAGCTTTAGCGGGGGGGCATTCGATGAGCAGTTCTTC.

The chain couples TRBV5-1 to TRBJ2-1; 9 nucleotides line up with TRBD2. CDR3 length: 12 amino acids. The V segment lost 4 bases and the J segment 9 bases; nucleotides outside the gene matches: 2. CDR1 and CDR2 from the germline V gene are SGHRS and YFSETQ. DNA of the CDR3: TGCGCCAGCAGCCCAGCGGGAGGTGAGCAGTTCTTC. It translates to CASSPAGGEQFF.

CDR3 bases: TGTGCCAGCAGCCTAGGACTAGCGGTCACAGATACGCAGTATTTT. It translates to CASSLGLAVTDTQYF. This sequence joins TRBV28 and TRBJ2-3; 10 nucleotides agree with TRBD2. This CDR3 region has 15 residues. Germline V gene sequence: CDR1 MDHEN, CDR2 SYDVKM. Germline trimming cut 6 bases from V and 2 bases from J; bases unmatched to any gene: 5.

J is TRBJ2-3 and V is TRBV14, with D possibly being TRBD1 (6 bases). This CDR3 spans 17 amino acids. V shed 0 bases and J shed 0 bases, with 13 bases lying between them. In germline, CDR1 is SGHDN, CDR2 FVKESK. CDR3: CASSQDVRGRSTDTQYF. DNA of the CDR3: TGTGCCAGCAGCCAAGATGTCAGGGGCCGTAGCACAGATACGCAGTATTTT.

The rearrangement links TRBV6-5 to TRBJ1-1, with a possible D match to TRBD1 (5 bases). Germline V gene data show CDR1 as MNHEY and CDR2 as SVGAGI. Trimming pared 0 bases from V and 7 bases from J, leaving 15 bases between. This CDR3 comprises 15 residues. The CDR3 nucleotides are TGTGCCAGCAGTTACTCGGGGCAGCCATTCAGTGAAGCTTTCTTT. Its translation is CASSYSGQPFSEAFF.

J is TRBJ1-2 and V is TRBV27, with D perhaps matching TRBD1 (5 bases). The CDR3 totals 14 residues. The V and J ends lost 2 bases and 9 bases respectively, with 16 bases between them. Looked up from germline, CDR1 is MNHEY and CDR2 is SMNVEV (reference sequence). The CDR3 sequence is CASSLTWTQKSYTF. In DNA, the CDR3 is TGTGCCAGCAGTTTAACTTGGACACAAAAAAGCTACACCTTC.

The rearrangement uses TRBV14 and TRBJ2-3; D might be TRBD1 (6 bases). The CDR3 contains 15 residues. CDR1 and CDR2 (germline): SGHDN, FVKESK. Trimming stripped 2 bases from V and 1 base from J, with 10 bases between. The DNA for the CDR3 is TGTGCCAGCAGCCAACCACAGGGAGGCACAGATACGCAGTATTTT. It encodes CASSQPQGGTDTQYF.

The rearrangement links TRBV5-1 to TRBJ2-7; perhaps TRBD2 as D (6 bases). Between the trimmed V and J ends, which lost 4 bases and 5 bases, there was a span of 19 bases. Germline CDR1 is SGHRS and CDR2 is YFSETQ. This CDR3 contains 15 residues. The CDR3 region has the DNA TGCGCCAGCAGCCCCTCTCTGGGGGGTATGGACGAGCAGTACTTC. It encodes CASSPSLGGMDEQYF. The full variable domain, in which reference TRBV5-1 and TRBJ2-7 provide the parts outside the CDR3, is KAGVTQTPRYLIKTRGQQVTLSCSPISGHRSVSWYQQTPGQGLQFLFEYFSETQRNKGNFPGRFSGRQFSNSRSEMNVSTLELGDSALYLCASSPSLGGMDEQYFGPGTRLTVT.

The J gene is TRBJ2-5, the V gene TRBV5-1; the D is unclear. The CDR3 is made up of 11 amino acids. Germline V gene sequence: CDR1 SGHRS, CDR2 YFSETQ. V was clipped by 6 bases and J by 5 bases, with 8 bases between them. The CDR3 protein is CASTAAETQYF. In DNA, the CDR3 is TGCGCCAGCACGGCGGCGGAGACCCAGTACTTC.

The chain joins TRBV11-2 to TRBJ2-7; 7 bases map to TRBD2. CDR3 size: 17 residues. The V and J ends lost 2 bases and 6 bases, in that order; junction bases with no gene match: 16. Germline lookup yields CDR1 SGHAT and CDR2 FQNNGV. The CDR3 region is CASSLRMRAAPGGEQYF. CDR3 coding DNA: TGTGCCAGCAGCTTAAGAATGAGGGCCGCCCCGGGGGGCGAGCAGTACTTC.

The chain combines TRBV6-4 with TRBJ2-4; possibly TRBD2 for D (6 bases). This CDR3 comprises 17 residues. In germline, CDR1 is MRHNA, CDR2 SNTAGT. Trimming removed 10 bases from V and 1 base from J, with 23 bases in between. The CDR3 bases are TGTGCCAACAAACACCTCCGGGGCCGGGGGGCCAAAAACATTCAGTACTTC. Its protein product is CANKHLRGRGAKNIQYF.

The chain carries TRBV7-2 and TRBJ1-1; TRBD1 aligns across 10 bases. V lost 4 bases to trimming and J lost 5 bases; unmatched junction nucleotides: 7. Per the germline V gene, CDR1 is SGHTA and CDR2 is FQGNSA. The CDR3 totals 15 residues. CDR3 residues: CASSSDRGWRTEAFF. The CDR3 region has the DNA TGTGCCAGCAGCTCGGACAGGGGGTGGCGGACTGAAGCTTTCTTT.

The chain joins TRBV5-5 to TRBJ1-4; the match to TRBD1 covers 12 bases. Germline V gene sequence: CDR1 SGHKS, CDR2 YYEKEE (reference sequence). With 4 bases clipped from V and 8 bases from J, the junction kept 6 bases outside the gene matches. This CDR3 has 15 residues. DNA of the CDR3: TGTGCCAGCAGCCGCGGGGACAGGGGGCTCGAAAAACTGTTTTTT. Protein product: CASSRGDRGLEKLFF. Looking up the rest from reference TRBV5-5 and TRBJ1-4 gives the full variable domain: DAGVTQSPTHLIKTRGQQVTLRCSPISGHKSVSWYQQVLGQGPQFIFQYYEKEERGRGNFPDRFSARQFPNYSSELNVNALLLGDSALYLCASSRGDRGLEKLFFGSGTQLSVL.

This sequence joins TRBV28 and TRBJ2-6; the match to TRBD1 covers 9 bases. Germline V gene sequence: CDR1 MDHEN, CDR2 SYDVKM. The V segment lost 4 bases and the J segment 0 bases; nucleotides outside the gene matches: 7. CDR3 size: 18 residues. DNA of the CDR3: TGTGCCAGCAGTTCCCCCGGGACAGGGTACTCTGGGGCCAACGTCCTGACTTTC. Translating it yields CASSSPGTGYSGANVLTF.

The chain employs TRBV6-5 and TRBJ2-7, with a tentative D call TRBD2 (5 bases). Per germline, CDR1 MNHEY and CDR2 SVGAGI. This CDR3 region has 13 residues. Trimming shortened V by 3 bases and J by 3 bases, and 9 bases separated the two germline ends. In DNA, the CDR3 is TGTGCCAGCAGTTATAACGGGATCTACGAGCAGTACTTC. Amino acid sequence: CASSYNGIYEQYF.

CDR3 amino acids: CASSYRGFYEQYF. CDR3 nucleotide sequence: TGTGCCAGCAGTTACAGGGGATTCTACGAGCAGTACTTC. The chain is built from TRBV2 and TRBJ2-5, with 7 bases fitting TRBD1. The DNA end favors TRBJ2-7, so the J call may be wrong. The length of the CDR3 is 13 residues. CDR1 SNHLY and CDR2 FYNNEI come from the germline V gene.

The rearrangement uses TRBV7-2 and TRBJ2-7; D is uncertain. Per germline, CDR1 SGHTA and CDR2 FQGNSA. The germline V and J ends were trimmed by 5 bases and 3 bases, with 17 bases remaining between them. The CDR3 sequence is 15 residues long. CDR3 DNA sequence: TGTGCCAGCAGCAACTCCCCCAAGGCAGGCTACGAGCAGTACTTC. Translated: CASSNSPKAGYEQYF.

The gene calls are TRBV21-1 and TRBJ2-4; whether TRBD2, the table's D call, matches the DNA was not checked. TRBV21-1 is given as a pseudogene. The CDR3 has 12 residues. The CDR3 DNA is TGTGCCAGCAACCGGGCCAAAAACATTCAGTACTTC. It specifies CASNRAKNIQYF.